These 20 T cell receptor beta chains share one sample of origin, sequenced in a study of cytomegalovirus exposure and HLA in healthy donors. The primer mix had 60 Vbeta and 13 Jbeta primers. TCRdb's copy holds only in-frame clones and misses some; the assay was immunoSEQ multiplex PCR. The sample consists of about 120,000 clones, around 75% of them appearing once. The specimen was PBMCs. These receptors came from a woman between 35 and 50 years old in good health and CMV-seropositive.

A few counts support this clone. The rearrangement links TRBV11-3 to TRBJ1-1, with D unclear. The V end lost 5 bases, the J end lost 8 bases, and 18 bases lay between the germline ends. CDR1 SGHNT and CDR2 YENEEA come from the germline V gene. The CDR3 loop spans 14 amino acids. CDR3 sequence (DNA): TGTGCCAGCAGCCCTCCAGGTTGGTCCGCCGAAGCTTTCTTT. Translating it yields CASSPPGWSAEAFF.

The gene calls are TRBV5-1 and TRBJ2-1, with 13 bases that match TRBD2. The CDR3 sequence is 18 residues long. Trimming cost V 6 bases and J 0 bases; bases outside gene matches: 9. Germline V gene sequence: CDR1 SGHRS, CDR2 YFSETQ. The CDR3 DNA sequence: TGCGCCAGCAACTTCCGGACTAGCGGGAGATCCTCCTACAATGAGCAGTTCTTC. Amino acids: CASNFRTSGRSSYNEQFF.

The table lists this clone with a few counts. The CDR3 nucleotides read TGTGCCAGCTCACCACAGCAGCGTGAGCAGTTCTTC. It is translated as CASSPQQREQFF. The J gene is TRBJ2-1, the V gene TRBV18; D remains ambiguous. The CDR3 totals 12 residues. Germline CDR1 KGHSH, CDR2 LQKENI. Trimming removed 1 base from V and 9 bases from J, with 7 bases in between.

The chain uses TRBV19 and TRBJ2-5; 11 bases line up with TRBD1. With 0 bases clipped from V and 0 bases from J, the junction kept 3 bases outside the gene matches. CDR3 length: 17 amino acids. The germline gives CDR1 LNHDA, CDR2 SQIVND (reference sequence). The CDR3 sequence is CASSIEDRGPNQETQYF. CDR3 DNA: TGTGCCAGTAGTATAGAGGACAGGGGGCCCAACCAAGAGACCCAGTACTTC.

This chain links TRBV4-3 with TRBJ2-4; 7 bases are shared with TRBD1. CDR1 is LGHNA, CDR2 YSLEER, per germline. There are 15 residues in the CDR3. V lost 1 base, J lost 5 bases, and 5 bases stayed unmatched. As DNA, the CDR3 is TGCGCCAGCAGCCAAGCCCACAGGGGCCAAAACATTCAGTACTTC. This codes for CASSQAHRGQNIQYF.

A remark on this clone: Its ends do not fully match the called genes, so a read error is possible. The chain carries TRBV7-9 and TRBJ2-1; 7 bases fit TRBD1. The CDR3 covers 16 residues. CDR1 and CDR2 from the germline V gene are SEHNR and FQNEAQ (reference sequence). The CDR3 region is CASTLRTGRVYNEQFF. DNA of the CDR3: TGTGCCAGCACCTTAAGGACAGGCCGCGTTTACAATGAGCAGTTCTTC.

The V gene is TRBV7-3, the J gene TRBJ2-1; perhaps TRBD1 as D (6 bases). Trimming pared 0 bases from V and 5 bases from J, leaving 8 bases between. CDR1 and CDR2 (germline): SGHTA, FQGTGA. This CDR3 is 14 amino acids long. Here the CDR3 reads CASSLTGQNNEQFF. The CDR3 nucleotides are TGTGCCAGCAGCTTAACAGGACAGAACAATGAGCAGTTCTTC.

V gene TRBV7-2 combines with J gene TRBJ1-2; possible D gene TRBD1, 6 bases. Trimming took off 1 base at V and 0 bases at J, with 21 bases between the two ends. The germline CDR1 and CDR2 sequences are SGHTA and FQGNSA. This CDR3 has 19 residues. CDR3 sequence (DNA): TGTGCCAGCAGCTTAGTTAATTTCGGTCTGGCAGGGGCTAACTATGGCTACACCTTC. This sequence encodes CASSLVNFGLAGANYGYTF.

The chain is built from TRBV9 and TRBJ2-1; 15 positions agree with TRBD2. Germline V lookup: CDR1 SGDLS, CDR2 YYNGEE. The trim removed 4 bases at V and 6 bases at J, leaving 8 bases unmatched. The CDR3 runs 17 residues. Written as DNA, the CDR3 is TGTGCCAGCAGCCCTTGGACTAGCGGGGGGGCGGTCAATGAGCAGTTCTTC. Translation: CASSPWTSGGAVNEQFF.

The chain couples TRBV28 to TRBJ2-1; TRBD2 matches at 8 bases. Per the germline V gene, CDR1 is MDHEN and CDR2 is SYDVKM. The CDR3 has 13 amino acids. CDR3 bases: TGTGCAATAACTAGCGGAGCCTACAATGAGCAGTTCTTC. Protein product: CAITSGAYNEQFF.

This sequence joins TRBV27 and TRBJ1-2, with D possibly TRBD1 on 6 matching bases. V lost 6 bases and J 0 bases, leaving 20 bases between the germline ends. CDR3 length: 17 amino acids. Per germline, CDR1 MNHEY and CDR2 SMNVEV (reference sequence). The CDR3 region is CASRKETWTDTNYGYTF. CDR3 bases: TGTGCCAGCAGGAAGGAGACTTGGACAGACACTAACTATGGCTACACCTTC.

This chain links TRBV10-3 with TRBJ1-1, with 7 bases lining up with TRBD1. CDR3 length: 14 amino acids. Looked up from germline, CDR1 is ENHRY and CDR2 is SYGVKD. Unmatched junction bases numbered 8, after V lost 10 bases and J lost 0 bases. The CDR3 nucleotides read TGTGCCAGTTCAAGGGGGCAGTTGAACACTGAAGCTTTCTTT. Its protein product is CASSRGQLNTEAFF.

V gene TRBV27 combines with J gene TRBJ1-2; 10 bases line up with TRBD1. Trimming cost V 5 bases and J 4 bases; bases outside gene matches: 16. The germline V gene encodes CDR1 MNHEY and CDR2 SMNVEV (reference sequence). There are 18 residues in the CDR3. As DNA, the CDR3 is TGTGCCAGCAGTACATTAAGGGGTGGGACAGGGGTTGGCTATGGCTACACCTTC. Translated, it gives CASSTLRGGTGVGYGYTF.

The gene calls are TRBV19 and TRBJ1-5, with D possibly being TRBD1 (6 bases). CDR1 LNHDA and CDR2 SQIVND come from the germline V gene (reference sequence). The V end lost 4 bases, the J end lost 2 bases, and 9 bases lay between the germline ends. The CDR3 length is 14 residues. This CDR3 is CASSTQGGNQPQHF. The CDR3 DNA reads TGTGCCAGTAGTACACAGGGAGGCAATCAGCCCCAGCATTTT. The variable domain in full, with the rest retrieved from reference TRBV19 and TRBJ1-5, is DGGITQSPKYLFRKEGQNVTLSCEQNLNHDAMYWYRQDPGQGLRLIYYSQIVNDFQKGDIAEGYSVSREKKESFPLTVTSAQKNPTAFYLCASSTQGGNQPQHFGDGTRLSIL.

This clone was seen only a few times. V usage is TRBV27 and J usage is TRBJ2-7, with a weak D call TRBD2 (5 bases). Trimming shortened V by 9 bases and J by 2 bases, and 20 bases separated the two germline ends. The CDR3 has 15 amino acids. Looked up from germline, CDR1 is MNHEY and CDR2 is SMNVEV (reference sequence). CDR3 nucleotide sequence: TGTGCCAGTCGACGGGCGGGCAGTTGGGCCTACGAGCAGTACTTC. The encoded protein is CASRRAGSWAYEQYF.

The chain employs TRBV6-5 and TRBJ1-2; D is ambiguous. CDR1 is MNHEY and CDR2 is SVGAGI in the germline V gene. The CDR3 length is 16 residues. V gave up 2 bases and J gave up 2 bases, with 15 bases separating them. The CDR3 here is CASSYTKPPLNYGYTF. The CDR3 DNA follows: TGTGCCAGCAGTTACACTAAACCTCCATTGAACTATGGCTACACCTTC.

V is TRBV28 and J is TRBJ2-2; maybe TRBD2 (7 bases). Deletions cut 8 bases from V and 3 bases from J, with 22 bases between. Per the germline V gene, CDR1 is MDHEN and CDR2 is SYDVKM. This CDR3 spans 17 amino acids. CDR3 nucleotide sequence: TGTGCCAGCGTCCGCGGTGGGGGGGCCTTGGACACCGGGGAGCTGTTTTTT. This gives the protein CASVRGGGALDTGELFF.

Written as DNA, the CDR3 is TGTGCCAGCGGGGCGGCGGTTAACACTGAAGCTTTCTTT. It is translated as CASGAAVNTEAFF. This rearrangement joins TRBV6-1 to TRBJ1-1, with D tentatively TRBD1 (5 bases). This CDR3 has 13 residues. V was clipped by 8 bases and J by 2 bases, with 12 bases between them. Germline V CDR1 and CDR2: MNHNS, SASEGT.

The V gene is TRBV30, the J gene TRBJ1-1; D not certain. Trimming left V 3 bases short and J 0 bases short, with 14 bases between. The CDR3 extends over 15 amino acids. Germline V CDR1 and CDR2: GTSNPN, SVGIG (reference sequence). This CDR3 reads CAWSHPAIVNTEAFF. In DNA form, the CDR3 reads TGTGCCTGGAGCCACCCCGCAATAGTGAACACTGAAGCTTTCTTT.

The chain recombines TRBV12-5 with TRBJ1-5; D possibly corresponds to TRBD1 (5 bases). Trimming left V 0 bases short and J 5 bases short, with 14 bases between. The germline V gene has CDR1 LGHNT and CDR2 FRNRAP. The CDR3 loop spans 16 amino acids. For the CDR3, the DNA is TGTGCTAGTGGTTTGGTACAAGGGGCAGCCTATCAGCCCCAGCATTTT. The encoded protein is CASGLVQGAAYQPQHF.